One and the same sample provided the 29 T cell receptor beta chains below, sequenced in a study of shared clonotypes between healthy human individuals (TCRdb year 2020). Library prep was done by the immunoSEQ multiplex PCR assay. Held by TCRdb, this immuneACCESS table contains in-frame sequences only and omits some clones. Under half of the omission traces to an unresolved V gene where checked; the cause of the rest is unknown. This sample gives approximately 2.5 million clones in total; 80% to 95% of them show up just once. The top ten hold 0.36% of the sample. Sequenced sample: naive CD4+ T cells from PBMCs. The cell subset or site label here, explained by the study, means: CD45RA+ positively selected. These receptors were obtained from a man aged 18 to 29 in good health. Some clones in this sample may be carry-over from other donors' samples.

The V gene is TRBV11-2, the J gene TRBJ2-2; possible D gene TRBD1, 5 bases. Trimming pared 6 bases from V and 6 bases from J, leaving 11 bases between. From germline, CDR1 is SGHAT and CDR2 FQNNGV. The CDR3 sequence is 13 residues long. The CDR3 coding sequence is TGTGCCAGCAGTACCCAAGGGGCCGGGGAGCTGTTTTTT. Amino acids: CASSTQGAGELFF.

The V gene is TRBV29-1, the J gene TRBJ2-1; no reliable D call. CDR1 is SQVTM and CDR2 is ANQGSEA in the germline V gene. This CDR3 spans 11 amino acids. Trimming left V 0 bases short and J 7 bases short, with 4 bases between. This chain's CDR3 is CSVEDWNEQFF. The CDR3 bases are TGCAGCGTTGAAGATTGGAATGAGCAGTTCTTC.

The V and J genes are TRBV28 and TRBJ2-7; perhaps TRBD2 as D (6 bases). Trimming took 5 bases from V and 0 from J, leaving 11 bases between them. This CDR3 contains 14 residues. The germline V gene encodes CDR1 MDHEN and CDR2 SYDVKM. The DNA of the CDR3 is TGTGCCAGCAGTCTCGGACTACACTCCTACGAGCAGTACTTC. Translating it yields CASSLGLHSYEQYF.

This chain joins TRBV5-6 and TRBJ1-2, with TRBD1 identical over 8 bases. The ends lost 2 bases at V and 7 bases at J; junction bases unmatched: 7. This CDR3 contains 14 residues. From germline, CDR1 is SGHDT and CDR2 YYEEEE. Here the CDR3 reads CASSFYGQGAGYTF. CDR3 bases: TGTGCCAGCAGCTTTTATGGGCAGGGGGCTGGCTACACCTTC.

This clone appeared once. This CDR3 reads CASSQGDIGTPDTQYF. CDR3 bases: TGTGCCAGCAGCCAAGGGGATATCGGGACTCCGGATACGCAGTATTTT. The rearrangement joins TRBV4-2 to TRBJ2-3, with D perhaps TRBD2 (6 bases). V dropped 1 base and J dropped 6 bases, with 17 bases sitting between them. Germline V lookup: CDR1 LGHNA, CDR2 YNFKEQ. The length of the CDR3 is 16 residues.

The V call is TRBV10-3, the J call TRBJ2-7; 7 nucleotides match TRBD2. Germline CDR1 is ENHRY and CDR2 is SYGVKD. The length of the CDR3 is 15 residues. With V trimmed by 9 bases and J by 4 bases, 15 bases remained unmatched. The CDR3 nucleotides are TGTGCCATAGGCCTCGGGGGGTCGAACGGATACGAGCAGTACTTC. Its protein product is CAIGLGGSNGYEQYF.

The J gene is TRBJ2-2, the V gene TRBV7-3; TRBD1 agrees at 12 bases. The CDR3 length is 19 residues. The ends lost 6 bases at V and 5 bases at J; junction bases unmatched: 16. Germline values: CDR1 SGHTA, CDR2 FQGTGA. The CDR3 reads CASSRDRGLGFPGTGELFF. The DNA of the CDR3 is TGTGCCAGCAGTCGGGACAGGGGGCTTGGGTTTCCGGGGACCGGGGAGCTGTTTTTT.

This rearrangement joins TRBV18 to TRBJ2-7; possible D gene TRBD1, 6 bases. V gave up 3 bases and J gave up 5 bases, with 14 bases separating them. CDR3 length: 14 amino acids. From germline, CDR1 is KGHSH and CDR2 LQKENI. The CDR3: CASSPRDRSHEQYF. In nucleotides, the CDR3 is TGTGCCAGCTCACCGAGAGACAGGTCCCACGAGCAGTACTTC.

The genes are TRBV28 and TRBJ1-1; 9 positions match TRBD1. The germline V gene encodes CDR1 MDHEN and CDR2 SYDVKM. CDR3 length: 11 residues. V lost 4 bases to trimming and J lost 10 bases; unmatched junction nucleotides: 1. This CDR3 reads CASSSGQGAFF. The CDR3 nucleotides read TGTGCCAGCAGTTCGGGACAGGGAGCTTTCTTT. Full variable domain (rest looked up from reference TRBV28 and TRBJ1-1): DVKVTQSSRYLVKRTGEKVFLECVQDMDHENMFWYRQDPGLGLRLIYFSYDVKMKEKGDIPEGYSVSREKKERFSLILESASTNQTSMYLCASSSGQGAFFGQGTRLTVV.

The chain couples TRBV29-1 to TRBJ1-1; D call uncertain. The CDR3 runs 12 residues. V was shortened by 5 bases and J by 3 bases, with 10 bases between the two germline ends. In germline, CDR1 is SQVTM, CDR2 ANQGSEA. DNA for the CDR3: TGCAGCGTTATAGGCCTGGACACTGAAGCTTTCTTT. Its protein product is CSVIGLDTEAFF.

The J gene is TRBJ2-7, the V gene TRBV5-1, with D possibly matching TRBD2 (6 bases). Trimming cost V 4 bases and J 6 bases, with 17 bases left between them. Germline V CDR1 and CDR2: SGHRS, YFSETQ. The CDR3 contains 14 residues. CDR3 DNA sequence: TGCGCCAGCAGCGATGGGACTCTCGGCGGCGAGCAGTACTTC. Protein product: CASSDGTLGGEQYF.

This chain connects TRBV9 to TRBJ2-6; 9 bases are shared with TRBD1. The junction had 10 bases not matched to a gene; V was cut back by 3 bases and J by 0 bases. Germline V gives CDR1 SGDLS, CDR2 YYNGEE. The CDR3 is 19 residues long. The DNA for the CDR3 is TGTGCCAGCAGCGCCGGTGTGGGACAGGGCCGCTCTGGGGCCAACGTCCTGACTTTC. It encodes CASSAGVGQGRSGANVLTF.

This rearrangement joins TRBV5-4 to TRBJ2-2; D is ambiguous. The V gene's germline CDR1 is SGHNT and CDR2 YYREEE (reference sequence). Trimming removed 4 bases from V and 7 bases from J, with 14 bases in between. The length of the CDR3 is 14 residues. CDR3 region: CASSRTAISGELFF. Written as DNA, the CDR3 is TGTGCCAGCAGCCGGACGGCTATTAGCGGGGAGCTGTTTTTT.

The rearrangement links TRBV5-5 to TRBJ2-7, with TRBD1 matching 8 bases. CDR1 and CDR2 from the germline V gene are SGHKS and YYEKEE (reference sequence). This CDR3 region has 14 residues. Trimming at V came to 5 bases and at J to 0 bases, leaving 4 bases not matched to a gene. CDR3 nucleotide sequence: TGTGCCAGCAGTTACACAGGGGGCTCCTACGAGCAGTACTTC. It translates to CASSYTGGSYEQYF.

CDR3 in amino acids: CASSQPGAAAYNEQFF. In DNA form, the CDR3 reads TGCGCCAGCAGCCAACCAGGGGCGGCAGCCTACAATGAGCAGTTCTTC. The chain combines TRBV4-1 with TRBJ2-1; D possibly corresponds to TRBD1 (6 bases). V shed 2 bases and J shed 2 bases, with 13 bases lying between them. From germline, CDR1 is MGHRA and CDR2 YSYEKL. The CDR3 runs 16 residues.

This chain links TRBV7-9 with TRBJ2-7; possibly TRBD1 for D (5 bases). Germline loops: CDR1 SEHNR, CDR2 FQNEAQ (reference sequence). The V gene lost 1 base and the J gene lost 6 bases, with 10 bases spanning the gap. This CDR3 comprises 13 residues. The CDR3 is CASSLGAGPEQYF. CDR3 DNA: TGTGCCAGCAGCTTAGGGGCAGGGCCCGAGCAGTACTTC.

The rearrangement uses TRBV18 and TRBJ2-3; TRBD2 matches 10 bases. The CDR3 sequence is 16 residues long. Germline assignment: CDR1 KGHSH and CDR2 LQKENI. The V segment lost 6 bases and the J segment 2 bases; nucleotides outside the gene matches: 8. The CDR3 DNA reads TGTGCCAGCTCTCAAGGACTAGCGGCTAACACAGATACGCAGTATTTT. It is translated as CASSQGLAANTDTQYF. The entire variable domain, with the rest obtained from reference TRBV18 and TRBJ2-3, is as follows: NAGVMQNPRHLVRRRGQEARLRCSPMKGHSHVYWYRQLPEEGLKFMVYLQKENIIDESGMPKERFSAEFPKEGPSILRIQQVVRGDSAAYFCASSQGLAANTDTQYFGPGTRLTVL.

The V gene is TRBV28, the J gene TRBJ2-1, with D perhaps TRBD1 (5 bases). V lost 4 bases to trimming and J lost 9 bases, with 10 bases between them. Per germline, CDR1 MDHEN and CDR2 SYDVKM. The CDR3 covers 12 residues. The CDR3 reads CASSSQGVEQFF. CDR3 DNA sequence: TGTGCCAGCAGTTCCCAAGGGGTTGAGCAGTTCTTC.

The CDR3 sequence: CASSLFAGGPYNEQFF. The CDR3 nucleotides read TGTGCCAGCAGTTTATTCGCGGGAGGGCCTTACAATGAGCAGTTCTTC. The rearrangement uses TRBV28 and TRBJ2-1; TRBD2 matches at 9 bases. The CDR3 consists of 16 residues. Germline CDR1 and CDR2: MDHEN and SYDVKM. J was trimmed by 4 bases and V by 1 base; bases with no gene match: 5.

This clone occurred a few times. Additional DNA sequences in this sample encode the identical CDR3. V gene TRBV7-9 combines with J gene TRBJ2-7, with D unresolved. Germline loops: CDR1 SEHNR, CDR2 FQNEAQ (reference sequence). The CDR3 extends over 11 amino acids. Between the trimmed V and J ends, which lost 5 bases and 4 bases, there was a span of 6 bases. CDR3 sequence: CASSLQYEQYF. The CDR3, as DNA: TGTGCCAGCAGCCTCCAATACGAGCAGTACTTC.

As for this clone: Other nucleotide sequences from this sample produce the same CDR3. The rearrangement uses TRBV7-2 and TRBJ1-2, with 7 bases lining up with TRBD1. The CDR3 totals 14 residues. CDR1 SGHTA and CDR2 FQGNSA come from the germline V gene. V was clipped by 1 base and J by 2 bases; unmatched bases: 1. The CDR3 DNA sequence: TGTGCCAGCAGCTTAGGGGGACAGAACTATGGCTACACCTTC. It specifies CASSLGGQNYGYTF.

This chain connects TRBV5-6 to TRBJ2-7, with 7 bases aligning to TRBD1. V lost 2 bases, J lost 7 bases, and 12 bases stayed unmatched. Germline loops: CDR1 SGHDT, CDR2 YYEEEE. CDR3 length equals 15 residues. The CDR3 region is CASSLTTGWVREQYF. CDR3 DNA: TGTGCCAGCAGCTTAACGACAGGGTGGGTGAGGGAGCAGTACTTC.

The chain uses TRBV7-2 and TRBJ2-7, with a possible D match to TRBD1 (6 bases). The CDR3 length is 13 residues. V was cut by 3 bases and J by 6 bases, with 12 bases left in between. The germline gives CDR1 SGHTA, CDR2 FQGNSA. The chain's CDR3 is CASSFPGALEQYF. In DNA, the CDR3 is TGTGCCAGCAGCTTCCCAGGGGCACTCGAGCAGTACTTC.

This clone was counted a single time. CDR3 sequence reads: CASSRAPANYGYTF. For the CDR3, the DNA is TGTGCCAGCAGTCGAGCCCCAGCTAACTATGGCTACACCTTC. The rearrangement links TRBV6-5 to TRBJ1-2, with D unclear. Between the trimmed V and J ends, which lost 5 bases and 0 bases, there was a span of 10 bases. Germline V gene data show CDR1 as MNHEY and CDR2 as SVGAGI. The CDR3 is 14 amino acids.

About this clone itself: Other nucleotide sequences in the sample specify the same CDR3. V is TRBV18 and J is TRBJ2-5; D is possibly TRBD1 or TRBD2 (5 bases each). V lost 2 bases, J lost 2 bases, and 6 bases lay in between. This CDR3 has 13 residues. Looked up from germline, CDR1 is KGHSH and CDR2 is LQKENI. In nucleotides, the CDR3 is TGTGCCAGCTCACCAGGGGGTCAAGAGACCCAGTACTTC. Amino acid sequence: CASSPGGQETQYF.

V usage is TRBV7-2 and J usage is TRBJ1-1; 9 bases agree with TRBD1. This CDR3 region has 17 residues. Looked up from germline, CDR1 is SGHTA and CDR2 is FQGNSA. Trimming cost V 4 bases and J 1 base; bases outside gene matches: 10. The DNA of the CDR3 is TGTGCCAGCAGCTCTACGACAGGGGGGCCATCGAACACTGAAGCTTTCTTT. It is translated as CASSSTTGGPSNTEAFF.

The chain is built from TRBV28 and TRBJ1-1, with TRBD1 as a possible D gene (6 bases). V was shortened by 2 bases and J by 2 bases, with 15 bases between the two germline ends. CDR3 size: 16 residues. Germline-derived CDR1 and CDR2 are MDHEN and SYDVKM. DNA for the CDR3: TGTGCCAGCAGTTTAGGGAGGGGACAAGGTAACACTGAAGCTTTCTTT. This codes for CASSLGRGQGNTEAFF.

J is TRBJ1-3 and V is TRBV5-1; D is uncertain. The germline gives CDR1 SGHRS, CDR2 YFSETQ. V lost 4 bases and J lost 0, with 11 bases in between. The CDR3 is 15 residues long. DNA for the CDR3: TGCGCCAGCAGCGAACCCGACACCTCTGGAAACACCATATATTTT. Translation: CASSEPDTSGNTIYF.

This clone was recorded once. The chain is built from TRBV6-5 and TRBJ2-5; 7 bases fit TRBD1. The J call could be wrong; TRBJ2-7 is a better fit for the DNA end. The CDR3 length is 15 residues. The germline CDR1 and CDR2 sequences are MNHEY and SVGAGI. The CDR3 bases are TGTGCCACGAAAACAACGGGACAGTTGTTCTACGAGCAGTACTTC. Translation: CATKTTGQLFYEQYF.